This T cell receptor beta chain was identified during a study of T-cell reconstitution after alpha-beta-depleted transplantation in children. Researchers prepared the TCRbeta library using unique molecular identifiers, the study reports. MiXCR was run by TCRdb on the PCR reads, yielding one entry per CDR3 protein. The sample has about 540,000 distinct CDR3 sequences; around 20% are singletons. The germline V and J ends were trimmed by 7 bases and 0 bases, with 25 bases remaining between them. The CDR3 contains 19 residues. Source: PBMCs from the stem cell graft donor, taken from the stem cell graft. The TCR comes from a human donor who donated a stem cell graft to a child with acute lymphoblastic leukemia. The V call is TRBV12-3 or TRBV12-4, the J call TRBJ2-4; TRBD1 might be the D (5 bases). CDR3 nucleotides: TGTGCCAGCACGCCCCGGAACAGACTGGCAGGACAAGCCAAAAACATTCAGTACTTC. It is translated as CASTPRNRLAGQAKNIQYF.